This is a list of T cell receptor beta chains from one sample in a study of cytomegalovirus exposure and HLA in healthy donors. Method: immunoSEQ multiplex PCR; TCRdb's copy keeps in-frame clones and lacks some. The sample includes about 88,000 clones. The sample consisted of PBMCs. Every receptor here comes from a girl aged 5-17 years in good health and CMV-seropositive. The CDR3 runs from the conserved cysteine through the conserved F or W. The D gene is left open where the match is weak. Size tells how often a clone was seen (once, few, many) or the class of an expanded clone, and some rows leave it out.

>TRBV14|TRBD2|NA|TRBJ2-1
CASTNPPGLAGYNEQFF
TGTGCCAGCACTAACCCCCCGGGACTAGCGGGGTACAATGAGCAGTTCTTC
>TRBV5-1|TRBD2|NA|TRBJ2-3
CASSLGSGVGDTQYF
TGCGCCAGCAGCTTGGGAAGCGGGGTGGGAGATACGCAGTATTTT
>TRBV5-1|NA|NA|TRBJ1-2
CASSLNAGNPYGYTF
TGCGCCAGCAGCTTAAATGCAGGGAATCCTTATGGCTACACCTTC
>TRBV6-4|TRBD1|NA|TRBJ1-5
CASRLDRGFEQPQHF
TGTGCCAGCAGACTTGACAGGGGGTTCGAGCAGCCCCAGCATTTT
>TRBV7-2|NA|NA|TRBJ2-3
CASSPGVNTDTQYF
TGTGCCAGCAGCCCGGGGGTTAACACAGATACGCAGTATTTT
>TRBV4-2|TRBD2|NA|TRBJ2-1
CASSPTGLAGANNEQFF
TGTGCCAGCAGCCCTACAGGACTAGCGGGGGCCAACAATGAGCAGTTCTTC
>TRBV9|NA|NA|TRBJ2-2
CASSGPMTRGPGELFF
TGTGCCAGCAGCGGTCCGATGACCAGGGGCCCCGGGGAGCTGTTTTTT
>TRBV27|TRBD1|NA|TRBJ1-1
CASSPTGATFEAFF
TGTGCCAGCAGTCCGACAGGGGCTACCTTCGAAGCTTTCTTT
>TRBV30|NA|NA|TRBJ1-1
CAWSQDGEAFF
TGTGCCTGGAGTCAGGATGGTGAAGCTTTCTTT
>TRBV5-1|NA|NA|TRBJ2-5
CASSLVGDTQETQYF
TGCGCCAGCAGCTTGGTAGGGGACACTCAAGAGACCCAGTACTTC
>TRBV4-1|TRBD1|NA|TRBJ2-1
CASSQEDRGSYNEQFF
TGCGCCAGCAGCCAAGAGGACAGGGGGTCCTACAATGAGCAGTTCTTC
>TRBV4-3|NA|NA|TRBJ1-4
CASSQVFEGELTNEKLFF
TGCGCCAGCAGCCAAGTTTTCGAGGGGGAGTTGACTAATGAAAAACTGTTTTTT
>TRBV28|NA|NA|TRBJ1-1
CASSVTGNTEAFF
TGTGCCAGCAGTGTGACAGGGAACACTGAAGCTTTCTTT
>TRBV5-1|NA|NA|TRBJ1-4
CASSLDGATNEKLFF
TGCGCCAGCAGCTTGGACGGTGCAACTAATGAAAAACTGTTTTTT
>TRBV4-1|NA|NA|TRBJ2-7
CASSQDVGQGGTYEQYF
TGCGCCAGCAGCCAAGATGTGGGGCAGGGCGGGACCTACGAGCAGTACTTC
>TRBV4-3|NA|NA|TRBJ1-5
CASSQDRDSNQPQHF
TGCGCCAGCAGCCAAGACAGGGATAGCAATCAGCCCCAGCATTTT
>TRBV2|TRBD1|NA|TRBJ1-6
CATRGGQGVSPLHF
TGTGCCACCAGGGGGGGACAGGGGGTTTCACCCCTCCACTTT
>TRBV19|TRBD1|NA|TRBJ1-1
CASSIVGQMVEAFF
TGTGCCAGTAGTATAGTGGGACAGATGGTTGAAGCTTTCTTT
>TRBV5-4|TRBD1|NA|TRBJ2-3
CASSRTGEGVTQYF
TGTGCCAGCAGCCGGACAGGGGAGGGGGTTACGCAGTATTTT
>TRBV27|NA|medium-sized|TRBJ1-4
CASSPWQGLTNEKLFF
TGTGCCAGCAGTCCCTGGCAGGGATTAACTAATGAAAAACTGTTTTTT
>TRBV15|NA|NA|TRBJ1-2
CATSRGGQLDYGYTF
TGTGCCACCAGCAGGGGTGGACAGCTTGACTATGGCTACACCTTC